The 22 T cell receptor beta chains given below trace back to one sample, sequenced in a study of cytomegalovirus exposure and HLA in healthy donors. The PCR ran on 60 Vbeta and 13 Jbeta primers. Some clones are missing from TCRdb's copy, which holds only in-frame ones; the method was immunoSEQ multiplex PCR. The sample consists of about 77,000 clones, 75% to 80% of them appearing once. Sequences were obtained from PBMCs. The source is a man aged 35 to 55 in good health and CMV-seronegative.

The chain recombines TRBV6-5 with TRBJ1-5; 7 nucleotides align to TRBD1. This CDR3 is 15 amino acids long. V lost 4 bases to trimming and J lost 7 bases; unmatched junction nucleotides: 10. CDR1 is MNHEY and CDR2 is SVGAGI in the germline V gene. For the CDR3, the DNA is TGTGCCAGCAGTTCCTACAGACAGGGAGGACAGCCCCAGCATTTT. This encodes CASSSYRQGGQPQHF.

V usage is TRBV5-1 and J usage is TRBJ2-1; 8 bases line up with TRBD1. Germline-derived CDR1 and CDR2 are SGHRS and YFSETQ. The ends lost 1 base at V and 9 bases at J; junction bases unmatched: 9. This CDR3 comprises 15 residues. CDR3 bases: TGCGCCAGCAGCTTGATCGAGACAGGGGTGGTTGAGCAGTTCTTC. Translated: CASSLIETGVVEQFF.

This chain joins TRBV14 and TRBJ2-5; D is perhaps TRBD2 (5 bases). V lost 2 bases, J lost 5 bases, and 15 bases lay in between. The CDR3 is 15 residues long. From germline, CDR1 is SGHDN and CDR2 FVKESK. CDR3 in DNA: TGTGCCAGCAGCCAAAACTACGGAGGCGGGGAGACCCAGTACTTC. Translating it yields CASSQNYGGGETQYF.

This clone was seen a handful of times. An end of the junction differs from the germline gene, which may be a read error. The gene calls are TRBV11-2 and TRBJ1-1; TRBD1 aligns across 8 bases. The CDR3 spans 15 residues. The germline V gene encodes CDR1 SGHAT and CDR2 FQNNGV. DNA of the CDR3: TGTCCCAGCAGCCATCTATACAGGGGGGACACTGAAGCTTTCTTT. Residues: CPSSHLYRGDTEAFF.

The rearrangement links TRBV5-4 to TRBJ1-2, with TRBD1 matching 9 bases. Germline values: CDR1 SGHNT, CDR2 YYREEE (reference sequence). J lost 3 bases, V lost 2 bases, and 5 bases had no gene match. The CDR3 is 15 amino acids. The CDR3 spells CASSFPTGGDYGYTF. CDR3 in DNA: TGTGCCAGCAGCTTCCCCACAGGGGGCGACTATGGCTACACCTTC.

The chain carries TRBV19 and TRBJ1-5; no clear D. V was shortened by 3 bases and J by 6 bases, with 15 bases between the two germline ends. Looked up from germline, CDR1 is LNHDA and CDR2 is SQIVND (reference sequence). This CDR3 has 15 amino acids. The DNA of the CDR3 is TGTGCCAGTAGTATCTTTTCGGGTGGCGGTCAGCCCCAGCATTTT. Amino acids: CASSIFSGGGQPQHF.

This chain joins TRBV30 and TRBJ1-1; D gene ambiguous. Trimming removed 3 bases at V and 1 base at J, with 9 bases between. CDR1 is GTSNPN and CDR2 is SVGIG in the germline V gene (reference sequence). The length of the CDR3 is 13 residues. The CDR3 sequence is CAWRRQPNTEAFF. In nucleotides, the CDR3 is TGTGCCTGGAGGCGGCAACCGAACACTGAAGCTTTCTTT.

CDR3 nucleotides: TGTGCCAGCAGCGCACCGGGACAGGGGACGGGCGGCTACACCTTC. Its translation is CASSAPGQGTGGYTF. The rearrangement uses TRBV9 and TRBJ1-2; 10 bases match TRBD1. V lost 3 bases to trimming and J lost 8 bases; unmatched junction nucleotides: 10. Per germline, CDR1 SGDLS and CDR2 YYNGEE. The CDR3 runs to 15 residues.

V and J are TRBV4-1 and TRBJ2-7, with 11 bases matching TRBD1. The V segment lost 4 bases and the J segment 4 bases; nucleotides outside the gene matches: 9. CDR1 is MGHRA, CDR2 YSYEKL, per germline. This CDR3 is 16 amino acids long. DNA for the CDR3: TGCGCCAGCAGCCTCCCGAGGGACAGGGGGTATTACGAGCAGTACTTC. It yields the protein CASSLPRDRGYYEQYF.

The chain combines TRBV9 with TRBJ1-4, with unresolved D. CDR1 and CDR2 (germline): SGDLS, YYNGEE. V was clipped by 4 bases and J by 6 bases, with 19 bases between them. CDR3 length: 16 amino acids. The CDR3 DNA sequence: TGTGCCAGCAGCCCATTGCTACGGGAGTCACATGAAAAACTGTTTTTT. Translating gives CASSPLLRESHEKLFF. Supplemented by reference TRBV9 and TRBJ1-4, the full variable domain reads DSGVTQTPKHLITATGQRVTLRCSPRSGDLSVYWYQQSLDQGLQFLIQYYNGEERAKGNILERFSAQQFPDLHSELNLSSLELGDSALYFCASSPLLRESHEKLFFGSGTQLSVL.

The V gene is TRBV5-4, the J gene TRBJ1-2, with TRBD1 identical over 12 bases. This CDR3 spans 16 amino acids. Germline V gives CDR1 SGHNT, CDR2 YYREEE (reference sequence). V trimming: 4 bases; J trimming: 2 bases; junction bases outside the gene matches: 6. The CDR3 DNA sequence: TGTGCCAGCAGCCACCCGGGACAGGGGGCGAACTATGGCTACACCTTC. It translates to CASSHPGQGANYGYTF.

V gene TRBV7-6 combines with J gene TRBJ2-2; D may be TRBD1 (6 bases). This CDR3 region has 16 residues. Germline assignment: CDR1 SGHVS and CDR2 FNYEAQ. The V end lost 3 bases, the J end lost 3 bases, and 14 bases lay between the germline ends. CDR3 in amino acids: CASSFPVGADTGELFF. As DNA, the CDR3 is TGTGCCAGCAGCTTCCCCGTGGGGGCGGACACCGGGGAGCTGTTTTTT.

The V call is TRBV5-6, the J call TRBJ2-5, with 10 bases matching TRBD1. CDR3 length: 16 amino acids. The ends lost 0 bases at V and 2 bases at J; junction bases unmatched: 4. Germline CDR1 reads SGHDT; CDR2 reads YYEEEE. CDR3 sequence (DNA): TGTGCCAGCAGCTTGGTTTGGGGACAGGGGCAAGAGACCCAGTACTTC. It is translated as CASSLVWGQGQETQYF.

The sample holds a few counts of this clone. The chain links TRBV4-3 to TRBJ1-3, with no clear D. This CDR3 contains 14 residues. The V gene's germline CDR1 is LGHNA and CDR2 YSLEER. The V end was cut by 2 bases, the J end by 4 bases, with 9 bases between. The CDR3 sequence is CASSQQFQGNTIYF. The CDR3 nucleotides are TGCGCCAGCAGCCAACAATTTCAGGGAAACACCATATATTTT.

The table lists this clone with a count of one. The J gene is TRBJ1-2, the V gene TRBV6-5, with D maybe TRBD1 (5 bases). The CDR3 contains 14 residues. The V and J ends lost 6 bases and 10 bases respectively, with 21 bases between them. CDR1 and CDR2 (germline): MNHEY, SVGAGI. The CDR3 loop reads CASRTPGSGVDYTF. In DNA, the CDR3 is TGTGCCAGCAGGACCCCAGGGTCAGGAGTGGACTACACCTTC.

The chain joins TRBV6-5 to TRBJ1-3; the D is unclear. The CDR3 length is 16 residues. CDR1 is MNHEY, CDR2 SVGAGI, per germline. The germline V and J ends were trimmed by 0 bases and 0 bases, with 9 bases remaining between them. The CDR3: CASSYSTRISGNTIYF. DNA of the CDR3: TGTGCCAGCAGTTACTCGACTCGCATCTCTGGAAACACCATATATTTT.

This chain links TRBV6-4 with TRBJ2-3; 11 bases align to TRBD1. From germline, CDR1 is MRHNA and CDR2 SNTAGT. The CDR3 extends over 16 amino acids. V lost 3 bases, J lost 6 bases, and 8 bases stayed unmatched. CDR3 coding DNA: TGTGCCAGCAGTGATTCGCGGGACAGGGGGTCGGATACGCAGTATTTT. It is translated as CASSDSRDRGSDTQYF.

The chain is built from TRBV7-9 and TRBJ2-7; 8 bases line up with TRBD2. V lost 4 bases to trimming and J lost 2 bases; unmatched junction nucleotides: 19. CDR1 is SEHNR, CDR2 FQNEAQ, per germline (reference sequence). The CDR3 loop spans 19 amino acids. The CDR3 protein is CASSSPRFAGGQIAYEQYF. CDR3 nucleotide sequence: TGTGCCAGCAGCTCCCCAAGGTTTGCGGGGGGCCAAATAGCCTACGAGCAGTACTTC.

This chain links TRBV6-5 with TRBJ2-5; D might be TRBD2 (6 bases). V shed 5 bases and J shed 0 bases, with 10 bases lying between them. Germline V lookup: CDR1 MNHEY, CDR2 SVGAGI. This CDR3 has 14 residues. The CDR3 region is CASSESGYQETQYF. The CDR3 DNA follows: TGTGCCAGCAGTGAAAGCGGGTACCAAGAGACCCAGTACTTC.

In nucleotides, the CDR3 is TGTGCCAGCAGCGTAGCACTAGCGGGGACCGGGGAGCTGTTTTTT. This translates into CASSVALAGTGELFF. This rearrangement joins TRBV9 to TRBJ2-2; the match to TRBD2 covers 10 bases. CDR3 length: 15 amino acids. Germline V gene lookup returns CDR1 SGDLS and CDR2 YYNGEE. V shed 0 bases, J shed 5 bases, and the junction held 1 base outside the gene matches. Combining the CDR3 with reference TRBV9 and TRBJ2-2 gives the whole variable domain DSGVTQTPKHLITATGQRVTLRCSPRSGDLSVYWYQQSLDQGLQFLIQYYNGEERAKGNILERFSAQQFPDLHSELNLSSLELGDSALYFCASSVALAGTGELFFGEGSRLTVL.

Worth noting for this clone: A read error may account for a junction end that differs from germline. Written as DNA, the CDR3 is TGTGCCGGCAGCTTGGGAAGGGCAGGGGAAGGTGAAAAACTGTTTTTT. This sequence encodes CAGSLGRAGEGEKLFF. The J gene is TRBJ1-4, the V gene TRBV5-4, with D possibly TRBD1 on 6 matching bases. This CDR3 region has 16 residues. The germline CDR1 and CDR2 sequences are SGHNT and YYREEE (reference sequence).

This sequence joins TRBV5-6 and TRBJ1-6; D is possibly TRBD1 (6 bases). Germline values: CDR1 SGHDT, CDR2 YYEEEE. This CDR3 comprises 18 residues. Trimming shortened V by 1 base and J by 1 base, and 15 bases separated the two germline ends. CDR3 protein: CASSLWQGIESYNSPLHF. The CDR3 bases are TGTGCCAGCAGCTTGTGGCAGGGGATAGAGTCCTATAATTCACCCCTCCACTTT.